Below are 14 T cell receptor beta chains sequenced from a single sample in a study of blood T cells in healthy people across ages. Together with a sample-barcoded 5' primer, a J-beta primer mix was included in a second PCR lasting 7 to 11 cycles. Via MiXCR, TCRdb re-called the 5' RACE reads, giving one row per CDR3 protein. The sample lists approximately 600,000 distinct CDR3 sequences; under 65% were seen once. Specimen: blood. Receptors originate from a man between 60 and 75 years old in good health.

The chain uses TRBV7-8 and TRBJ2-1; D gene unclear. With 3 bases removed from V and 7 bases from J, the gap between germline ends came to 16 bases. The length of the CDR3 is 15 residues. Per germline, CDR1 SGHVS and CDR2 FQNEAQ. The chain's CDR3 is CASSLGIMSVNEQFF. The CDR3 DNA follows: TGTGCCAGCAGCTTGGGAATAATGAGTGTGAATGAGCAGTTCTTC.

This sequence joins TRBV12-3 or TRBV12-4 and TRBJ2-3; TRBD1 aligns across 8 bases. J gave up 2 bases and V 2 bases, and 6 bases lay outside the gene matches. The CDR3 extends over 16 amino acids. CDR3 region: CASSLRWGQATDTQYF. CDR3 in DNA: TGTGCCAGCAGTTTAAGGTGGGGACAGGCCACAGATACGCAGTATTTT.

The chain's CDR3 is CASSLEWGADEQFF. The CDR3 bases are TGTGCCAGCAGCTTGGAGTGGGGGGCGGATGAGCAGTTCTTC. The chain joins TRBV5-5 to TRBJ2-1; D could derive from TRBD1 or TRBD2 (6 bases each). V was clipped by 0 bases and J by 8 bases, with 12 bases between them. Germline lookup yields CDR1 SGHKS and CDR2 YYEKEE (reference sequence). The CDR3 length is 14 residues. Full variable domain (outside the CDR3, taken from reference TRBV5-5 and TRBJ2-1): DAGVTQSPTHLIKTRGQQVTLRCSPISGHKSVSWYQQVLGQGPQFIFQYYEKEERGRGNFPDRFSARQFPNYSSELNVNALLLGDSALYLCASSLEWGADEQFFGPGTRLTVL.

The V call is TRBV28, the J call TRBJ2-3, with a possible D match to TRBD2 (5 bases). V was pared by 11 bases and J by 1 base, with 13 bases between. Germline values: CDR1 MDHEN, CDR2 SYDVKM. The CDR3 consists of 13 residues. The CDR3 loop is CAGRQRGTDTQYF. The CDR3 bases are TGTGCCGGGAGACAACGAGGCACAGATACGCAGTATTTT.

CDR3 DNA sequence: TGTGCCAGCAGTAAGGGGCTGGGGAATCAGCCCCAGCATTTT. Its translation is CASSKGLGNQPQHF. The J gene is TRBJ1-5, the V gene TRBV6-1; perhaps TRBD1 as D (5 bases). The ends were cut back, 5 bases at V and 4 bases at J, with 12 bases in the middle. In germline, CDR1 is MNHNS, CDR2 SASEGT. The CDR3 contains 14 residues.

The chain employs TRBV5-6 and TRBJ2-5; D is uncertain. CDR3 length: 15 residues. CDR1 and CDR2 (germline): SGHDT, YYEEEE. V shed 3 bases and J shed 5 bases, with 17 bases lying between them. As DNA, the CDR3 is TGTGCCAGCAGCTCGATTACCCAGTTTCGGGAGACCCAGTACTTC. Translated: CASSSITQFRETQYF.

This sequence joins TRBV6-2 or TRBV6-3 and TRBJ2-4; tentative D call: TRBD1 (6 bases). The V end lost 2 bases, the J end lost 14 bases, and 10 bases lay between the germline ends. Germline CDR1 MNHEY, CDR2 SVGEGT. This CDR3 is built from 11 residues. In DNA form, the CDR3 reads TGTGCCAGCAGTTACCAGGGGAGAAAGTACTTC. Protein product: CASSYQGRKYF.

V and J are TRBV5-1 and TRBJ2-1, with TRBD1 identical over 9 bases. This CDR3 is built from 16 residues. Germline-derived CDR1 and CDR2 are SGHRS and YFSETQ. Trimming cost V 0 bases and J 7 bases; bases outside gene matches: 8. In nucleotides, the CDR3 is TGCGCCAGCAGCTTGGCTTCGGGACAGGGAGGGAATGAGCAGTTCTTC. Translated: CASSLASGQGGNEQFF.

The CDR3 region is CASRTGLAGGYTF. Written as DNA, the CDR3 is TGTGCCAGCCGGACAGGATTGGCGGGAGGCTACACCTTC. V gene TRBV2 combines with J gene TRBJ1-2, with TRBD1 matching 7 bases. Germline CDR1 and CDR2: SNHLY and FYNNEI. The CDR3 length is 13 residues. The trim removed 8 bases at V and 8 bases at J, leaving 11 bases unmatched.

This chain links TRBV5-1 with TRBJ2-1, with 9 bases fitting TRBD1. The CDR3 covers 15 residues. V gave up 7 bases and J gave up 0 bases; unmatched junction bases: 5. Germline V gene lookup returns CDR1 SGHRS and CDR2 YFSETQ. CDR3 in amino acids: CASVPGQGSYNEQFF. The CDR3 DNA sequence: TGCGCCAGCGTCCCGGGACAGGGCTCCTACAATGAGCAGTTCTTC.

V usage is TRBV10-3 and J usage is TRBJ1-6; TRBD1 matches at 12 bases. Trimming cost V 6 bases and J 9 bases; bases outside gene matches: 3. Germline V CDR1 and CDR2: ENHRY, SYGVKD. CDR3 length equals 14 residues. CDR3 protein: CAIRGGQGASPLHF. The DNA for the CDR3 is TGTGCCATCAGGGGGGGACAGGGGGCTTCACCCCTCCACTTT.

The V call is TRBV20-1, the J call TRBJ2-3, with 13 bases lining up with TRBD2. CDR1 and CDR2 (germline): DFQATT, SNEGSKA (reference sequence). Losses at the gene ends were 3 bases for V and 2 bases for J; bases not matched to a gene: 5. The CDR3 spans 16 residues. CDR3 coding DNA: TGCAGTGCTAGCTCCGGACTAGCGGGGGTCACAGATACGCAGTATTTT. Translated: CSASSGLAGVTDTQYF.

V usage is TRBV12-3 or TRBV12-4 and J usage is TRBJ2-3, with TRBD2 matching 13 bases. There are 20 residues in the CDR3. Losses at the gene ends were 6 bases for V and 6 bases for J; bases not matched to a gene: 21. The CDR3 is CASRRTGTSGVPFPPDTQYF. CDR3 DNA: TGTGCCAGCAGGCGGACCGGGACTAGCGGGGTCCCCTTCCCCCCCGATACGCAGTATTTT.

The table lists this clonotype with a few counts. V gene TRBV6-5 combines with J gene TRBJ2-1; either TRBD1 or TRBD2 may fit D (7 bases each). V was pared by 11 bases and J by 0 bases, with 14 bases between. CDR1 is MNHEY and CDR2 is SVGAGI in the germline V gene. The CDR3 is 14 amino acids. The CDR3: CASGGDNSYNEQFF. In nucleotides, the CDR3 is TGTGCCTCAGGGGGGGATAACTCCTACAATGAGCAGTTCTTC.